Following are 8 T cell receptor beta chains from one sample sequenced in a study of T cells in Graves' hyperthyroidism and ophthalmopathy. Amplified TCR beta CDR3 regions derived from RNA transcripts. TCR CDR3 regions were first amplified by RT-PCR with HTBI primers. TCRdb used MiXCR to reprocess the multiplex PCR reads, holding one entry per CDR3 protein. The table has 350,000 to 400,000 distinct CDR3 sequences, about 15% seen once. The sequenced sample was blood. These receptors were taken from a woman in her 30s with Graves' hyperthyroidism.

The chain carries TRBV28 and TRBJ2-7; D is possibly TRBD2 (5 bases). CDR3 size: 15 residues. Germline V gene lookup returns CDR1 MDHEN and CDR2 SYDVKM. V lost 2 bases and J 0 bases, leaving 11 bases between the germline ends. The CDR3 reads CASSLPRDSSYEQYF. In DNA form, the CDR3 reads TGTGCCAGCAGTTTACCGAGGGATAGCTCCTACGAGCAGTACTTC.

V usage is TRBV30 and J usage is TRBJ2-4; 8 bases line up with TRBD2. The CDR3 length is 14 residues. Germline V gene data show CDR1 as GTSNPN and CDR2 as SVGIG (reference sequence). The V segment lost 2 bases and the J segment 7 bases; nucleotides outside the gene matches: 7. CDR3 DNA: TGTGCCTGGAGTCCCGGGGGGGGCGCGAACATTCAGTACTTC. Translated, it gives CAWSPGGGANIQYF. Full variable domain (rest looked up from reference TRBV30 and TRBJ2-4): SQTIHQWPATLVQPVGSPLSLECTVEGTSNPNLYWYRQAAGRGLQLLFYSVGIGQISSEVPQNLSASRPQDRQFILSSKKLLLSDSGFYLCAWSPGGGANIQYFGAGTRLSVL.

The sample holds a few counts of this clonotype. This chain connects TRBV19 to TRBJ1-1, with 7 bases fitting TRBD1. Germline CDR1 LNHDA, CDR2 SQIVND (reference sequence). This CDR3 is 13 amino acids long. V dropped 6 bases and J dropped 1; count of bases not matched to a gene: 2. In nucleotides, the CDR3 is TGTGCCAGTAGCACAGGGGAGAACACTGAAGCTTTCTTT. The encoded protein is CASSTGENTEAFF.

This clonotype has only a few counts. This rearrangement joins TRBV5-1 to TRBJ1-2; no firm D call. The CDR3 is 15 amino acids. Germline V gene lookup returns CDR1 SGHRS and CDR2 YFSETQ. Trimming took 0 bases from V and 2 from J, leaving 11 bases between them. The CDR3 DNA reads as TGCGCCAGCAGCTTGGGTGGGCAGAGCAACTATGGCTACACCTTC. Its translation is CASSLGGQSNYGYTF.

This clonotype was recorded once. V usage is TRBV19 and J usage is TRBJ1-1, with a possible D match to TRBD1 (6 bases). CDR3 size: 15 residues. From germline, CDR1 is LNHDA and CDR2 SQIVND (reference sequence). Trimming shortened V by 5 bases and J by 0 bases, and 13 bases separated the two germline ends. The CDR3 protein is CASSRRTDVNTEAFF. The CDR3 DNA follows: TGTGCCAGTAGTCGCCGGACAGACGTGAACACTGAAGCTTTCTTT.

This clonotype was seen a handful of times. This sequence joins TRBV6-5 and TRBJ2-7; D gene unclear. Germline V gene sequence: CDR1 MNHEY, CDR2 SVGAGI. Trimming shortened V by 2 bases and J by 6 bases, and 8 bases separated the two germline ends. The CDR3 is made up of 12 amino acids. The CDR3 DNA reads TGTGCCAGCAGTTACGACACCCCCGAGCAGTACTTC. Translation gives CASSYDTPEQYF.

Ten or more counts support this clonotype. This sequence joins TRBV19 and TRBJ2-7; a weak D match, TRBD1 (6 bases). Per germline, CDR1 LNHDA and CDR2 SQIVND (reference sequence). The CDR3 extends over 16 amino acids. Trimming removed 4 bases at V and 2 bases at J, with 18 bases between. The CDR3 coding sequence is TGTGCCAGTAGTACCACAGTTACAGGGCGTACCTACGAGCAGTACTTC. Its translation: CASSTTVTGRTYEQYF.

This clonotype was seen many times. This chain uses TRBV12-3 or TRBV12-4 with TRBJ2-4; no clear D gene. The germline V and J ends were trimmed by 7 bases and 5 bases, with 12 bases remaining between them. The CDR3 totals 13 residues. CDR3 sequence: CASIKGWENIQYF. The CDR3 coding sequence is TGTGCCAGCATCAAGGGCTGGGAAAACATTCAGTACTTC.